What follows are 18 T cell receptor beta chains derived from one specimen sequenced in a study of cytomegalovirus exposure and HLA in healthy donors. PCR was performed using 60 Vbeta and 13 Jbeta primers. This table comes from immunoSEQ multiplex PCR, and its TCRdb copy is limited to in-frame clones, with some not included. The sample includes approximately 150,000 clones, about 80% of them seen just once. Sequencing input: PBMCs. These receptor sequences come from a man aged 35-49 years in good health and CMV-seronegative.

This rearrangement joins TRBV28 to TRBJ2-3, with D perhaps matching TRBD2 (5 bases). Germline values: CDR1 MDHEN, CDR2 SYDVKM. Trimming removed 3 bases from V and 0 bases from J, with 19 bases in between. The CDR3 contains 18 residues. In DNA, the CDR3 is TGTGCCAGCAGTTTCCACCTACCTAGCACCTCTAGCACAGATACGCAGTATTTT. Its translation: CASSFHLPSTSSTDTQYF.

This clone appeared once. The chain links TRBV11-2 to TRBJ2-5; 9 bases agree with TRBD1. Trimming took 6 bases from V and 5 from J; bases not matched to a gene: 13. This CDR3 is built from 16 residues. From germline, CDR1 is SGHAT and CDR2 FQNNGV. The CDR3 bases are TGTGCCAGCAGTAGAACCGGGACAGGGATTGGGGAGACCCAGTACTTC. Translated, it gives CASSRTGTGIGETQYF. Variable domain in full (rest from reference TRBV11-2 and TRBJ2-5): EAGVAQSPRYKIIEKRQSVAFWCNPISGHATLYWYQQILGQGPKLLIQFQNNGVVDDSQLPKDRFSAERLKGVDSTLKIQPAKLEDSAVYLCASSRTGTGIGETQYFGPGTRLLVL.

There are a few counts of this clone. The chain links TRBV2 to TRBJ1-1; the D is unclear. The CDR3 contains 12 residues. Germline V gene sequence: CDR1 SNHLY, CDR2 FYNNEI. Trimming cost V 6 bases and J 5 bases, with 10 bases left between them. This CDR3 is CASSGAGTEAFF. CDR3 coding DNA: TGTGCCAGCAGCGGAGCTGGAACTGAAGCTTTCTTT.

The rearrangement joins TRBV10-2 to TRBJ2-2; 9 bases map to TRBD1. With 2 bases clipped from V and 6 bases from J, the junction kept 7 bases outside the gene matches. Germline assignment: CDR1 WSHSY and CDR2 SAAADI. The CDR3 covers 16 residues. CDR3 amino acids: CASSEGRDRASGELFF. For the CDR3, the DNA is TGCGCCAGCAGTGAGGGAAGGGACAGGGCGTCCGGGGAGCTGTTTTTT.

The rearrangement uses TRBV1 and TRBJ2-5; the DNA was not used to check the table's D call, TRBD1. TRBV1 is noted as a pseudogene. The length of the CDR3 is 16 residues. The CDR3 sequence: CTSSQELSRGQETQYF. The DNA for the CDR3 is TGCACCAGCAGCCAAGAACTTAGCAGGGGCCAAGAGACCCAGTACTTC.

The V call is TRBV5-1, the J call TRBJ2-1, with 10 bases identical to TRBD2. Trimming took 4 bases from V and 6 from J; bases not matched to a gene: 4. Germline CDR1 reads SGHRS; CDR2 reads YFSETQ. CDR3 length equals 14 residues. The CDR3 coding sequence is TGCGCCAGCAGCCAGACTAGCGGGTTCAATGAGCAGTTCTTC. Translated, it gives CASSQTSGFNEQFF.

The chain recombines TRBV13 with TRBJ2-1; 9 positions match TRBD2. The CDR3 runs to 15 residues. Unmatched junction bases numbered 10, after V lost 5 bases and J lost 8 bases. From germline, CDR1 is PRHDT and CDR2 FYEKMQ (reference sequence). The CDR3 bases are TGTGCCAGCAGCACACCTAGCGGGAAACTCGATGAGCAGTTCTTC. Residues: CASSTPSGKLDEQFF.

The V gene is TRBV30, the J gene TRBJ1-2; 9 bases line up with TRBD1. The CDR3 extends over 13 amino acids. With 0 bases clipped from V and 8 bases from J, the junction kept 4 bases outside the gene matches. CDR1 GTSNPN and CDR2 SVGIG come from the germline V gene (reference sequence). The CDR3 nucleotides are TGTGCCTGGAGTGTACGGGACAGGGAGGGCTACACCTTC. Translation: CAWSVRDREGYTF.

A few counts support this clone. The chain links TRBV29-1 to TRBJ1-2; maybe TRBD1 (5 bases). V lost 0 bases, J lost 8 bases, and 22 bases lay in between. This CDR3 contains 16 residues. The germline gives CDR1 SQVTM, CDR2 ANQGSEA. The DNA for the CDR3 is TGCAGCGTTGAAGATTGGGTAGCGGGGACGGACGGGGGCTACACCTTC. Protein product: CSVEDWVAGTDGGYTF.

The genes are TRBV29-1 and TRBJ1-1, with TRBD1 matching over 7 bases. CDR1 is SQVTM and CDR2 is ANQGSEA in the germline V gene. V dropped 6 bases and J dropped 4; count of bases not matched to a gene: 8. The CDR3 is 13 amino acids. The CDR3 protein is CSVRQGSSTEAFF. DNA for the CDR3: TGCAGCGTCAGACAGGGCAGTAGCACTGAAGCTTTCTTT. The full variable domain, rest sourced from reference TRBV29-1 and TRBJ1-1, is SAVISQKPSRDICQRGTSLTIQCQVDSQVTMMFWYRQQPGQSLTLIATANQGSEATYESGFVIDKFPISRPNLTFSTLTVSNMSPEDSSIYLCSVRQGSSTEAFFGQGTRLTVV.

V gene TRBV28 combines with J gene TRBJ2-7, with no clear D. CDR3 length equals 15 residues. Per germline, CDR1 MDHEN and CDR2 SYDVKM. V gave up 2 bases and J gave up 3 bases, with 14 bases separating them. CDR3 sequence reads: CASSLKPHSSYEQYF. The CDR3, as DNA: TGTGCCAGCAGTTTAAAACCCCACAGCAGCTACGAGCAGTACTTC.

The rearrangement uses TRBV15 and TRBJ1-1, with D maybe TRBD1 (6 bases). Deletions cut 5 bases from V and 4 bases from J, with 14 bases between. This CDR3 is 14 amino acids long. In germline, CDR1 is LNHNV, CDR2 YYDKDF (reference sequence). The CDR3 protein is CATSHDRYATEAFF. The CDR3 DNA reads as TGTGCCACCAGCCACGACAGGTATGCCACTGAAGCTTTCTTT.

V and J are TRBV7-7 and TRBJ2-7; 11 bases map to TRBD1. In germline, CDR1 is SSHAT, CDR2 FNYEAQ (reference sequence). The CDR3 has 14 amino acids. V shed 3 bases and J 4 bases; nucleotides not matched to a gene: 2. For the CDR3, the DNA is TGTGCCAGCAGCTTCCGGGACAGGGGGTACGAGCAGTACTTC. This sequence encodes CASSFRDRGYEQYF.

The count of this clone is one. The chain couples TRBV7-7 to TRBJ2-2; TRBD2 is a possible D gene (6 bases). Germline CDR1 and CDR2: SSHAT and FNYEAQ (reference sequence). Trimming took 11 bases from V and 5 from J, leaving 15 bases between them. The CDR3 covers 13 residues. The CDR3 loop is CAAGRRGTGELFF. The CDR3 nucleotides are TGTGCCGCAGGGAGGAGAGGAACCGGGGAGCTGTTTTTT.

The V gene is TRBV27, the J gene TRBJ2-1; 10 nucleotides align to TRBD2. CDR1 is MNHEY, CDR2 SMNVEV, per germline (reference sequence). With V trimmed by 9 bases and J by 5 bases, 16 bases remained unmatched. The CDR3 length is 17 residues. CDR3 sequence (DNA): TGTGCCAGGGAACAGGGTAGCGGGGGGCCGGCCAACAATGAGCAGTTCTTC. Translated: CAREQGSGGPANNEQFF.

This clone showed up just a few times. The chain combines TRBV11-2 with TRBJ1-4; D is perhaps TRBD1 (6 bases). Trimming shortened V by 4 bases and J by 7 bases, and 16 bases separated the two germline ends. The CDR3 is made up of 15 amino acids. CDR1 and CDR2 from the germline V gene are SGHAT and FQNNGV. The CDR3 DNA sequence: TGTGCCAGCAGCTCGCCGGGGGGGCTAGGTGAAAAACTGTTTTTT. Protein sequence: CASSSPGGLGEKLFF.

The CDR3 spells CASSLSILAGTDTQYF. The CDR3 DNA sequence: TGTGCCAGCAGCTTGAGTATCCTAGCGGGCACAGATACGCAGTATTTT. The V gene is TRBV5-6, the J gene TRBJ2-3, with 7 bases lining up with TRBD2. The CDR3 has 16 amino acids. Germline values: CDR1 SGHDT, CDR2 YYEEEE. Unmatched junction bases numbered 6, after V lost 1 base and J lost 1 base.

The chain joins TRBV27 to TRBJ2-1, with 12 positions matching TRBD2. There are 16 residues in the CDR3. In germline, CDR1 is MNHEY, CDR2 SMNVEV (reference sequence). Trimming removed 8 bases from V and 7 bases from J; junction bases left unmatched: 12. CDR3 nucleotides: TGTGCCAGCTCGGATGTACTAGCGGGAGGTTTTAATGAGCAGTTCTTC. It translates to CASSDVLAGGFNEQFF.